This T cell receptor beta chain is drawn from a study of spatial heterogeneity in lung cancer. Study context: The approximately 77 donors had untreated early-stage non-small cell lung cancer. When follow-up PBMC samples existed, they were sequenced (at a median of about 2 years after resection).

This clonotype showed up just a few times. Little can be read into the size of this beta chain, an off-target read in a library designed for alpha chains. TCRdb reprocessed the 5' RACE reads with MiXCR, giving one entry per CDR3 protein. Here the sample spans around 2,500 distinct CDR3 sequences, 27% being singletons. Sample time point: blood at routine non-recurrence follow-up after resection. Researchers sequenced whole RNA taken from tumor, nontumor lung or frozen PBMC without sorting. This CDR3 is 13 amino acids long. Germline V gene lookup returns CDR1 SGHTA and CDR2 FQGNSA. V shed 5 bases and J shed 6 bases, with 10 bases lying between them.

The source is a male donor with early-stage non-small cell lung cancer. This specimen was PBMCs, taken at follow-up. V usage is TRBV7-2 and J usage is TRBJ2-2, with D unclear. Written as DNA, the CDR3 is TGTGCCAGCAGCCATCTGTCGGCCGGGGAGCTGTTTTTT. Amino acids: CASSHLSAGELFF.